This T cell receptor (beta chain) emerged from a study of cytomegalovirus exposure and HLA in healthy donors. Primers: 60 Vbeta forward and 13 Jbeta reverse. Some clones are missing from TCRdb's copy, which holds only in-frame ones; the method was immunoSEQ multiplex PCR. The sample includes approximately 100,000 clones, around 85% of them seen just once. The count of this clone is one. V was trimmed by 6 bases and J by 5 bases, leaving 14 bases between them. This CDR3 contains 13 residues. Germline-derived CDR1 and CDR2 are LGHNT and FRNRAP. The sample was PBMCs. The TCR originated in a man in his forties in good health and CMV-seropositive. V usage is TRBV12-5 and J usage is TRBJ2-7, with D perhaps matching TRBD2 (5 bases). The CDR3 region has the DNA TGTGCTAGTGGAGCCGGACGGGGAAACGAGCAGTACTTC. This encodes CASGAGRGNEQYF.